This T cell receptor beta chain appears in the sequencing data of a study of CXCR3-negative and CXCR3-positive naive CD8 T cells. Notes on this clonotype: Its antigen is not known.

This CDR3 is built from 11 residues. Germline values: CDR1 DFQATT, CDR2 SNEGSKA (reference sequence). The authors prepared UMI-labeled TRB cDNA libraries by 5' RACE. Following a re-call of the 5' RACE reads, TCRdb has one entry per CDR3 protein and lacks DNA. In total, the table holds about 9,600 distinct CDR3 sequences. General study results and limits: Similar TRBV-TRBJ usage was seen in naive cells (both CXCR3-negative and CXCR3-positive), but memory cells differed. After cryopreservation, CXCR3 expression dropped partially; most assays used fresh PBMCs.

The chain combines TRBV20-1 with TRBJ2-1. The source material was naive CXCR3- CD8+ T cells from blood. The subset: CD45RO-CCR7+CD27+CD95- naive CD8+ T cells lacking CXCR3 (TNR3-). The TCR comes from a human donor in good health. Some clones in this sample may be carry-over from other donors' samples. Here the CDR3 reads CSAKALDEQFF.